These 19 T cell receptor beta chains were all obtained from the same sample, sequenced in a study of blood T cell repertoires in COVID-19. Some clones are missing from TCRdb's copy, which holds only in-frame ones; the method was immunoSEQ multiplex PCR. Of fewer than 350,000 clones listed, approximately 88% are singletons. The specimen was peripheral blood. The receptors here all came from a woman under 40 with COVID-19, enrolled during active disease.

This clone was recorded only once. The rearrangement links TRBV4-2 to TRBJ1-6, with no clear D. V lost 5 bases to trimming and J lost 8 bases, with 13 bases between them. The germline gives CDR1 LGHNA, CDR2 YNFKEQ. This CDR3 is 14 amino acids long. This chain's CDR3 is CASSEEGRDSPLHF. Written as DNA, the CDR3 is TGTGCCAGCAGCGAGGAGGGCCGGGATTCACCCCTCCACTTT.

The chain carries TRBV6-2 or TRBV6-3 and TRBJ2-5; D remains unclear. The germline gives CDR1 MNHEY, CDR2 SVGEGT. V shed 4 bases and J shed 1 base, with 10 bases lying between them. The CDR3 extends over 14 amino acids. CDR3 DNA: TGTGCCAGCAGTTCTCCTGAGGCCCAAGAGACCCAGTACTTC. It codes for CASSSPEAQETQYF.

The chain employs TRBV19 and TRBJ1-1; D is perhaps TRBD1 (5 bases). The CDR3 extends over 15 amino acids. Germline-derived CDR1 and CDR2 are LNHDA and SQIVND (reference sequence). Trimming left V 2 bases short and J 2 bases short, with 12 bases between. CDR3 in DNA: TGTGCCAGTAGTATACAAACTGACAGAAACACTGAAGCTTTCTTT. This sequence encodes CASSIQTDRNTEAFF.

The chain recombines TRBV18 with TRBJ1-4; D possibly corresponds to TRBD1 (5 bases). This CDR3 is built from 15 residues. CDR1 and CDR2 from the germline V gene are KGHSH and LQKENI. The V and J ends lost 3 bases and 7 bases respectively, with 15 bases between them. CDR3 coding DNA: TGTGCCAGCTCACCCTACACTGTAAGGGGTGAAAAACTGTTTTTT. It codes for CASSPYTVRGEKLFF.

V gene TRBV9 combines with J gene TRBJ1-2; 9 bases are a match to TRBD1. Germline CDR1 is SGDLS and CDR2 is YYNGEE. Unmatched junction bases numbered 6, after V lost 3 bases and J lost 3 bases. The CDR3 length is 15 residues. The CDR3 DNA reads TGTGCCAGCAGCGGCCGGGACAGGGCTTACTATGGCTACACCTTC. This gives the protein CASSGRDRAYYGYTF.

The CDR3 DNA follows: TGTGCCAGCAGTGAAGGGTCAAAGTCGGTGCCCCAGCATTTT. This encodes CASSEGSKSVPQHF. The rearrangement links TRBV2 to TRBJ1-5; D unclear. Germline CDR1 reads SNHLY; CDR2 reads FYNNEI. This CDR3 has 14 amino acids. Trimming stripped 1 base from V and 9 bases from J, with 13 bases between.

The V gene is TRBV7-2, the J gene TRBJ2-7; 7 bases fit TRBD2. V was clipped by 3 bases and J by 1 base; unmatched bases: 3. Germline lookup yields CDR1 SGHTA and CDR2 FQGNSA. The CDR3 contains 14 residues. CDR3 nucleotides: TGTGCCAGCAGCTTTGGGGGGGGGTCCTACGAGCAGTACGTC. It codes for CASSFGGGSYEQYV.

The genes are TRBV6-2 or TRBV6-3 and TRBJ1-4; D gene ambiguous. The V end was cut by 0 bases, the J end by 3 bases, with 8 bases between. The CDR3 has 15 amino acids. The germline V gene encodes CDR1 MNHEY and CDR2 SVGEGT. CDR3 in amino acids: CASSYSGSANEKLFF. The CDR3, as DNA: TGTGCCAGCAGTTACTCAGGGAGCGCTAATGAAAAACTGTTTTTT.

Worth noting for this clone: The germline gene is not matched at one end of the junction; a read error may be the cause. DNA for the CDR3: TGTGCCGGCAGACAGGCTAATTCACCCCTCCACTTT. Residues: CAGRQANSPLHF. The chain couples TRBV2 to TRBJ1-6; possible D gene TRBD1, 6 bases. Germline CDR1 reads SNHLY; CDR2 reads FYNNEI. The CDR3 is 12 residues long.

The chain recombines TRBV6-4 with TRBJ2-1, with D possibly TRBD1 on 7 matching bases. CDR3 length: 19 residues. Germline loops: CDR1 MRHNA, CDR2 SNTAGT. Deletions cut 3 bases from V and 8 bases from J, with 29 bases between. CDR3 region: CASSEKFEGFVQGGHEQFF. CDR3 in DNA: TGTGCCAGCAGTGAGAAGTTTGAAGGGTTTGTGCAGGGGGGCCATGAGCAGTTCTTC.

This clone was counted a few times. V is TRBV19 and J is TRBJ2-6; 10 bases fit TRBD1. The CDR3 contains 15 residues. Germline values: CDR1 LNHDA, CDR2 SQIVND (reference sequence). The trim removed 6 bases at V and 2 bases at J, leaving 1 base unmatched. Here the CDR3 reads CASRTGGPGANVLTF. CDR3 DNA sequence: TGTGCCAGTAGGACAGGGGGCCCTGGGGCCAACGTCCTGACTTTC.

The chain has TRBV3-1 (or the pseudogene TRBV3-2) and TRBJ1-1, with D perhaps matching TRBD1 (5 bases). The germline gives CDR1 LGHDT, CDR2 YNNKEL (reference sequence). V was cut by 4 bases and J by 1 base, with 10 bases left in between. This CDR3 comprises 14 residues. The CDR3 protein is CASSPRARNTEAFF. The CDR3 DNA is TGTGCCAGCAGCCCCAGGGCTAGGAACACTGAAGCTTTCTTT.

The genes are TRBV13 and TRBJ1-6; possible D gene TRBD1, 5 bases. Germline CDR1 and CDR2: PRHDT and FYEKMQ (reference sequence). There are 13 residues in the CDR3. V was pared by 6 bases and J by 9 bases, with 12 bases between. CDR3: CASSGGSPSPLHF. The CDR3 DNA reads TGTGCCAGCAGTGGGGGGTCTCCTTCACCCCTCCACTTT.

The V call is TRBV29-1, the J call TRBJ2-5; no clear D gene. Germline assignment: CDR1 SQVTM and CDR2 ANQGSEA. V was cut by 3 bases and J by 3 bases, with 11 bases left in between. This CDR3 is built from 13 residues. The DNA for the CDR3 is TGCAGCGTTGAGGTCGGCAGGAAAGAGACCCAGTACTTC. Translation: CSVEVGRKETQYF.

The chain links TRBV29-1 to TRBJ1-1, with TRBD1 matching over 7 bases. CDR1 SQVTM and CDR2 ANQGSEA come from the germline V gene. The CDR3 is 13 residues long. J lost 0 bases, V lost 7 bases, and 5 bases had no gene match. CDR3: CSAVTGMNTEAFF. In DNA form, the CDR3 reads TGCAGCGCTGTGACAGGGATGAACACTGAAGCTTTCTTT.

V gene TRBV6-1 combines with J gene TRBJ2-5; D gene ambiguous. The CDR3 has 15 amino acids. Per the germline V gene, CDR1 is MNHNS and CDR2 is SASEGT. V was trimmed by 2 bases and J by 2 bases, leaving 12 bases between them. Here the CDR3 DNA reads TGTGCCAGCAGTGAACTGGCGAGCAGGCAAGAGACCCAGTACTTC. Encoded protein: CASSELASRQETQYF.

The chain links TRBV6-4 to TRBJ1-5; D may be TRBD1 (5 bases). Trimming shortened V by 6 bases and J by 6 bases, and 18 bases separated the two germline ends. The CDR3 extends over 15 amino acids. From germline, CDR1 is MRHNA and CDR2 SNTAGT. CDR3 coding DNA: TGTGCCAGCAGAGGGGATGTAGGGTTGTGTCAGCCCCAGCATTTT. Its protein product is CASRGDVGLCQPQHF.

The gene calls are TRBV19 and TRBJ1-2; tentative D call: TRBD1 (5 bases). Germline assignment: CDR1 LNHDA and CDR2 SQIVND (reference sequence). Deletions cut 11 bases from V and 8 bases from J, with 21 bases between. This CDR3 has 13 residues. The CDR3 protein is CAFTREQGWGYTF. The CDR3 DNA reads TGTGCCTTCACCCGGGAGCAGGGATGGGGCTACACCTTC.

This clone appeared a single time. The genes are TRBV5-5 and TRBJ1-1; the D gene is possibly TRBD1 (5 bases). The ends were cut back, 0 bases at V and 4 bases at J, with 16 bases in the middle. This CDR3 has 16 residues. CDR1 and CDR2 (germline): SGHKS, YYEKEE (reference sequence). Here the CDR3 DNA reads TGTGCCAGCAGCTTGGCCAGGGTAGGGGCAGGCACTGAAGCTTTCTTT. Amino acids: CASSLARVGAGTEAFF.